These T cell receptor beta chains were read from a single sample in a study of blood T cell repertoires in COVID-19. TCRdb's table, derived via immunoSEQ multiplex PCR, lists solely in-frame clones and lacks some. The sample carries 27,000 or so clones, roughly 88% recorded once. Sample: peripheral blood. The receptors were gathered from a human donor in a cohort sampled during active COVID-19. Both conserved end residues are trimmed from each CDR3.

V: TRBV7-2; CDR3: ASSSRRGQGYNEQF
V: TRBV5-1; CDR3: ASSAGTDSNQPQH
V: TRBV7-9; CDR3: ASSFTGTGESGYT
V: TRBV9; CDR3: ASSVDSKGTQY
V: TRBV25-1; CDR3: ASSAGLVFEAF
V: TRBV10-3; CDR3: AISSGTSTYNEQF
V: TRBV2; CDR3: ASSEIETVRWETQY
V: TRBV9; CDR3: ASSERLAGPPETQY
V: TRBV27; CDR3: ASSTGQISGANVLT
V: TRBV19; CDR3: ASGTGGPSNYGYT
V: TRBV11-2; CDR3: ASSFRGDYNSPLH
V: TRBV9; CDR3: ASSSTIGGSGTNEKLF
V: TRBV30; CDR3: AWSVKAGGDTQY
V: TRBV2; CDR3: ASSEIGGSKLF
V: TRBV2; CDR3: ASSEQTGMGGELF
V: TRBV10-3; CDR3: AISESTATTDTQY
V: TRBV19; CDR3: ASSRPSGGGTDTQY
V: TRBV9; CDR3: ASSVVPNYEQY
V: TRBV12-3/TRBV12-4; CDR3: ASSFGYEQY
V: TRBV7-2; CDR3: ASSSSPGHREQY
V: TRBV7-2; CDR3: ASSLYPRNTEAF
V: TRBV7-9; CDR3: ASSDRITEAF
V: TRBV9; CDR3: ASSARLAGGPGNEQF
V: TRBV6-5; CDR3: ASRSRGRETQY
V: TRBV19; CDR3: ASSIVPGQGAGELF
V: TRBV27; CDR3: ASSLSRGTNYEQY
V: TRBV7-9; CDR3: ASSAYLATSTDTQY
V: TRBV5-5; CDR3: ASSSRDWNTEAF
V: TRBV6-5; CDR3: ASSWGGSGNTIY
V: TRBV19; CDR3: ASSIGPSGYNEQF
V: TRBV4-1; CDR3: ASSQKIGHSYEQY
V: TRBV6-1; CDR3: ASSEGLGQSYGYT
V: TRBV2; CDR3: ASTNRQGAVQPQH
V: TRBV7-9; CDR3: ASSLDRRGGPTDTQY
V: TRBV12-3/TRBV12-4; CDR3: ASSLVGGGQQF
V: TRBV27; CDR3: ASSPPLTQISGNEQF
V: TRBV7-6; CDR3: ASSLWTGTTDTQY
V: TRBV19; CDR3: ASSLQGSSTDTQY
V: TRBV10-2; CDR3: ASSAQQGPWAEAF
V: TRBV7-2; CDR3: ASSFTGYAYGYT
V: TRBV4-1; CDR3: ASSQSGRGISYEQY
V: TRBV7-2; CDR3: ASSGGPNQPQH
V: TRBV6-1; CDR3: ASSEYLQGEGGQPQH
V: TRBV27; CDR3: ASSLGQLGSPLH
V: TRBV3-1/TRBV3-2; CDR3: ASSPSHSGGQETQY
V: TRBV5-4; CDR3: ASSFQMTGDEQF
V: TRBV4-1; CDR3: ASSHGQGPSTDTQY